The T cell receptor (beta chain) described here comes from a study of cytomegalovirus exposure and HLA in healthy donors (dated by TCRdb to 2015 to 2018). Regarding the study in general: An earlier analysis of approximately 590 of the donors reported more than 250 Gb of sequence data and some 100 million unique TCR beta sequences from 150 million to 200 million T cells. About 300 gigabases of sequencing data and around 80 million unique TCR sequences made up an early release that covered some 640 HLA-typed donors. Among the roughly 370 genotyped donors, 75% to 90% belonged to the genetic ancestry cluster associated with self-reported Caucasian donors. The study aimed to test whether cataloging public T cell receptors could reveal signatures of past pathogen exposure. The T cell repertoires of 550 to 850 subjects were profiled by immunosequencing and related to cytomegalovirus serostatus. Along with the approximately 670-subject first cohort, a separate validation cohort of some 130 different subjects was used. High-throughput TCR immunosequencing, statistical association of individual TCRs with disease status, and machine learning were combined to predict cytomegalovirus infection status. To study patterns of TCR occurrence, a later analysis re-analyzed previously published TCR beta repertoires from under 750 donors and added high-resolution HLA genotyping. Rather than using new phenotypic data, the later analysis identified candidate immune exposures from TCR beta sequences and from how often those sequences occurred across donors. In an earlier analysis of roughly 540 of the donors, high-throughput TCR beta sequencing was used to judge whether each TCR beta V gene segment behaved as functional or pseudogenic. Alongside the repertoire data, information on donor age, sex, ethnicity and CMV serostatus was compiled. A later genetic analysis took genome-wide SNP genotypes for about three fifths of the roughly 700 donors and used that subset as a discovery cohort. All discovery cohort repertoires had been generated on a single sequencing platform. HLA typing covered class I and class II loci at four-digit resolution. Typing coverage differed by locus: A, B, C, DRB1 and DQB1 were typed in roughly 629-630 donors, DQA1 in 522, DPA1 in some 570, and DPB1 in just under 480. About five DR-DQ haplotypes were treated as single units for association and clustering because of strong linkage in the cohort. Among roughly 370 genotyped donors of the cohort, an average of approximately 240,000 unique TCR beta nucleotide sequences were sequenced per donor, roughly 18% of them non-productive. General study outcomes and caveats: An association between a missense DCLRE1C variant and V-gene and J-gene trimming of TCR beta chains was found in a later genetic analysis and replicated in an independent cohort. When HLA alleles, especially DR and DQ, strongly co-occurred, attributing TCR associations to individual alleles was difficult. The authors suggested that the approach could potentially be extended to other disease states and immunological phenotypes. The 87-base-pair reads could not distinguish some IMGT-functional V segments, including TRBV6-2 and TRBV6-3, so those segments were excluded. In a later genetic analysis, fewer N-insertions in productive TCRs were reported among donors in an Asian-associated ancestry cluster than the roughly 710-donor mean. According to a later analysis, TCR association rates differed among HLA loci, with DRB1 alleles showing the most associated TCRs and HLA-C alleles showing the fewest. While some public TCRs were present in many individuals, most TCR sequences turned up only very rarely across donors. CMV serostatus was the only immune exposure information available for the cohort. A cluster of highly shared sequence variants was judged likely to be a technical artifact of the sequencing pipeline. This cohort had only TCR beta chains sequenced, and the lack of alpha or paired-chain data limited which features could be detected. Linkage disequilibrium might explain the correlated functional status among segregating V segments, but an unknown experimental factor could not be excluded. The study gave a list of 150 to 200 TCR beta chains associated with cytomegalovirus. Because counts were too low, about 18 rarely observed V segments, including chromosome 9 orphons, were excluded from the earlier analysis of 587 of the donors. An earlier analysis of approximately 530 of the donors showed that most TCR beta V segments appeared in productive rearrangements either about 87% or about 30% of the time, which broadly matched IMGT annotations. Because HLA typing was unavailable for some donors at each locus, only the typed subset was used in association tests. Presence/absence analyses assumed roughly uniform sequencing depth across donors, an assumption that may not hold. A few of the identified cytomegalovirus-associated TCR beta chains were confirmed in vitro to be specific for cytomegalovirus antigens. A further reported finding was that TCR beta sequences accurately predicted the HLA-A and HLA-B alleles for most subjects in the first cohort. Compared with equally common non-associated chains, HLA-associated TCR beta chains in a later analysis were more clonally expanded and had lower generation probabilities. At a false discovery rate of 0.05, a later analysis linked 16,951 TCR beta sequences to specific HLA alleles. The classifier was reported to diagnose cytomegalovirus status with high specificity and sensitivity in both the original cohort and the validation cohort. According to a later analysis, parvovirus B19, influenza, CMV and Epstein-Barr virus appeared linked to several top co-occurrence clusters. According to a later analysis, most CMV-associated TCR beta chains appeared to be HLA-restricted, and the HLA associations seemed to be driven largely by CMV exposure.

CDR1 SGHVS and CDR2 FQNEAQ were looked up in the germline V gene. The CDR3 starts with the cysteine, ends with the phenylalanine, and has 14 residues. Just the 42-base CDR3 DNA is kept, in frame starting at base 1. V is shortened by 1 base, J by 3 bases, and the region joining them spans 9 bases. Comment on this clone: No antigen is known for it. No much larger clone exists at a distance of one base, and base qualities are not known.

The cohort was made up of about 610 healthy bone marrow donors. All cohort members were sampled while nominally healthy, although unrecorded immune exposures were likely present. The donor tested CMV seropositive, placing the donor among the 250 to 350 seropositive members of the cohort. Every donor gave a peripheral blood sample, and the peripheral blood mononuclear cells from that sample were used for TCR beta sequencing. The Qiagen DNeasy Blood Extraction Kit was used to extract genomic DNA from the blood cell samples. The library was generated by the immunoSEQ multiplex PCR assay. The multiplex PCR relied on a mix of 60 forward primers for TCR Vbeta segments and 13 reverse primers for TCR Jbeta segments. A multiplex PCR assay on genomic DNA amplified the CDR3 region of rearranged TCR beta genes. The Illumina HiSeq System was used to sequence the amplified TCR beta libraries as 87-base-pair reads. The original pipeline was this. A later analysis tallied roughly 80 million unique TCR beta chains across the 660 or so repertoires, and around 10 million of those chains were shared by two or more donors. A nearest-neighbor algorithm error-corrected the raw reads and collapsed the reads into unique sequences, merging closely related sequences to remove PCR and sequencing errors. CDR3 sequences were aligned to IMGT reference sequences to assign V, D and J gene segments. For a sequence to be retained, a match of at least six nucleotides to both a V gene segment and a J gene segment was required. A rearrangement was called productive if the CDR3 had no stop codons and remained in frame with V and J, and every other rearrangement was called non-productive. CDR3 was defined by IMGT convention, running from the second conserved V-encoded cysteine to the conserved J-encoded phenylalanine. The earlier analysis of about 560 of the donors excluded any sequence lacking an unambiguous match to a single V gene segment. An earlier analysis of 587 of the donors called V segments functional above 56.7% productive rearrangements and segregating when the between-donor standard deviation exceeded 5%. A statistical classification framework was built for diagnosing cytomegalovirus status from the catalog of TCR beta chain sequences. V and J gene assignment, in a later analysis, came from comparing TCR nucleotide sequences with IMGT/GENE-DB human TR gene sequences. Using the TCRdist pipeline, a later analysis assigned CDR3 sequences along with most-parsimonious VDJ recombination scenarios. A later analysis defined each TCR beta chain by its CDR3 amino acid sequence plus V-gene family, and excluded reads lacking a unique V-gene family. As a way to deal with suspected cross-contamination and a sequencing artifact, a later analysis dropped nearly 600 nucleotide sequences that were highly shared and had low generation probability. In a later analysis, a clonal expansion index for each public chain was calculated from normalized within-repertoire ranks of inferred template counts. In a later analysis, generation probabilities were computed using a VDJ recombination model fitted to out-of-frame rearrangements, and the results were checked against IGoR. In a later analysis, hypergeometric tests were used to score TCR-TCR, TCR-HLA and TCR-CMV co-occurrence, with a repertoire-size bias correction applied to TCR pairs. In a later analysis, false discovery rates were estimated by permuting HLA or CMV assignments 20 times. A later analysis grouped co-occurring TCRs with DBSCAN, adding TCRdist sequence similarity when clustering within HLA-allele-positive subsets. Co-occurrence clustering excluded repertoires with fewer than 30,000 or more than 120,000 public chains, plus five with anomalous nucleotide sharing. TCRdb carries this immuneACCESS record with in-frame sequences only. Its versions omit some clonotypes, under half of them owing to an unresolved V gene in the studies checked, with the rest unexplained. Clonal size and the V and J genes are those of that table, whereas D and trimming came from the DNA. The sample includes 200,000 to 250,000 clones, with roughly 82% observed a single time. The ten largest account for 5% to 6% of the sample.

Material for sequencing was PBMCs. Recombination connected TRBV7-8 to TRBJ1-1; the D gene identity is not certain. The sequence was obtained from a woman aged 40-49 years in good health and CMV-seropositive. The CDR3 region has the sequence CASSLDERDTEAFF. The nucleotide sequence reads TGTGCCAGCAGCTTAGACGAGAGGGACACTGAAGCTTTCTTT.